This T cell receptor (beta chain) was found in a study of tumor-infiltrating lymphocytes in primary liver carcinoma. Germline CDR1 reads MNHNY; CDR2 reads SVGAGI (reference sequence). This CDR3 region has 19 residues. V was trimmed by 5 bases and J by 3 bases, leaving 29 bases between them. Without any cell sorting, roughly 18-31 mg of bulk tissue yielded co-extracted RNA and DNA. From around 500 ng total RNA, TCR beta cDNA was generated with a primer in the constant region. Slightly modified ARM-PCR, run as three nested multiplex PCR rounds, produced the TCR beta libraries. A C-beta reverse primer and TRBV1-TRBV30 forward primers served in each of the first two PCR rounds, at approximately 10 cycles apiece. Using its own MiXCR run on the multiplex PCR reads, TCRdb lists one record per CDR3 protein. Here the sample spans more than 95,000 distinct CDR3 sequences, roughly 85% being singletons.

The clonotype was recovered from a middle-aged man with primary liver carcinoma and hepatitis B virus infection. This chain uses TRBV6-6 with TRBJ2-7; D not resolved. The sample consisted of liver tumor tissue from sampling region 3. Subset specified: tumor region T3, left-lateral pole. CDR3 nucleotide sequence: TGTGCCAGCAGTAAACTCAACACGGTTAGGGTCCAGAGCCGCTACGAGCAGTACTTC. Its translation: CASSKLNTVRVQSRYEQYF.